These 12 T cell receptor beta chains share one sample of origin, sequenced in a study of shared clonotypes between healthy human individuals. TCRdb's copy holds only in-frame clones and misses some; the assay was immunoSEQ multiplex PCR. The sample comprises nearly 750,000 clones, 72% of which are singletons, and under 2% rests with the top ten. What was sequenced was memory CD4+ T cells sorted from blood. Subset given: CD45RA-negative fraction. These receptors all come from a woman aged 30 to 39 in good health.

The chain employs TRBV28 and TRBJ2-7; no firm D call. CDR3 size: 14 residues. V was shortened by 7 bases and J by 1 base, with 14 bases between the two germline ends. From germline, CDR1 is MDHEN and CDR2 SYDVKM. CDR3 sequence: CASTRGGKSYEQYF. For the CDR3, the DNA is TGTGCCAGCACCCGAGGTGGCAAGTCCTACGAGCAGTACTTC.

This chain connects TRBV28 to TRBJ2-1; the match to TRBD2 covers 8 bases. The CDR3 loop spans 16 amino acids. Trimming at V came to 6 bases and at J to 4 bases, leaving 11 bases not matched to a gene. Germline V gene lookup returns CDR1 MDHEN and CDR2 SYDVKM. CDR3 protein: CASSPDSGNRYNEQFF. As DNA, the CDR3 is TGTGCCAGCAGCCCAGATAGCGGGAATAGGTACAATGAGCAGTTCTTC.

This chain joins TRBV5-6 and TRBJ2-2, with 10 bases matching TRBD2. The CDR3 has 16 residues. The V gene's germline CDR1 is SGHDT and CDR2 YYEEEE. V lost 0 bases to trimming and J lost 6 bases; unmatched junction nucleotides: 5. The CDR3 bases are TGTGCCAGCAGCTTGGGAAGCGGGAGGGCCGCCGGGGAGCTGTTTTTT. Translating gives CASSLGSGRAAGELFF.

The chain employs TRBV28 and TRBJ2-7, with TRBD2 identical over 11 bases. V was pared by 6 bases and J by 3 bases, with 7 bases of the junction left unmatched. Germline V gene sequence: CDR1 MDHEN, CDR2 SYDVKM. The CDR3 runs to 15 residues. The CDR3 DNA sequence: TGTGCCAGCAGCAGATGGACTAGCGGGCTCTACGAGCAGTACTTC. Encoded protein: CASSRWTSGLYEQYF.

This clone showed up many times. The CDR3 DNA follows: TGTGCCAGCAGCTTGCGAGGACCCGGAGATACGCAGTATTTT. Its protein product is CASSLRGPGDTQYF. This chain uses TRBV7-9 with TRBJ2-3; D is uncertain. The germline V and J ends were trimmed by 3 bases and 5 bases, with 12 bases remaining between them. The CDR3 extends over 14 amino acids. Looked up from germline, CDR1 is SEHNR and CDR2 is FQNEAQ (reference sequence). The variable domain in full, completed from reference TRBV7-9 and TRBJ2-3, reads DTGVSQNPRHKITKRGQNVTFRCDPISEHNRLYWYRQTLGQGPEFLTYFQNEAQLEKSRLLSDRFSAERPKGSFSTLEIQRTEQGDSAMYLCASSLRGPGDTQYFGPGTRLTVL.

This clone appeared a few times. DNA of the CDR3: TGTGCCAGCAGCTGGGAGGGGGCGAACACCGGGGAGCTGTTTTTT. Translation: CASSWEGANTGELFF. The chain has TRBV5-4 and TRBJ2-2, with a weak D call TRBD2 (7 bases). Between the trimmed V and J ends, which lost 3 bases and 0 bases, there was a span of 9 bases. This CDR3 contains 15 residues. Germline loops: CDR1 SGHNT, CDR2 YYREEE (reference sequence).

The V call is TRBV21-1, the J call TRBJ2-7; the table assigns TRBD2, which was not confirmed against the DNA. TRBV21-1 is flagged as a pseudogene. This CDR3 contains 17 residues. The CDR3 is CASSKEGPTKATYEQYF. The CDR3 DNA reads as TGTGCCAGCAGCAAGGAGGGACCTACGAAGGCGACTTACGAGCAGTACTTC.

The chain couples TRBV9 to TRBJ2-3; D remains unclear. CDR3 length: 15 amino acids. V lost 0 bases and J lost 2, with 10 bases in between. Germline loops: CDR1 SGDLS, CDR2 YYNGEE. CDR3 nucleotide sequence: TGTGCCAGCAGCGTAGTGGGTGAGAACACAGATACGCAGTATTTT. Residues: CASSVVGENTDTQYF.

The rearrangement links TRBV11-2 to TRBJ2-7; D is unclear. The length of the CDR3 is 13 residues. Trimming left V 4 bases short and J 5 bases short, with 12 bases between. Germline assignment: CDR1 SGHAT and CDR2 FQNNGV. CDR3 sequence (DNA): TGTGCCAGCAGCTCACTGAGGACGCACGAGCAGTACTTC. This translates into CASSSLRTHEQYF.

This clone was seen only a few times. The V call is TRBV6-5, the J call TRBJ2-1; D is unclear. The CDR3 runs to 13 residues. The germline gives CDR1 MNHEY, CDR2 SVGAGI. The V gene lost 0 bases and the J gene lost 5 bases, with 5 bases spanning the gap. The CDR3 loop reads CASSYSRDNEQFF. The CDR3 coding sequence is TGTGCCAGCAGTTACTCCAGAGACAATGAGCAGTTCTTC.

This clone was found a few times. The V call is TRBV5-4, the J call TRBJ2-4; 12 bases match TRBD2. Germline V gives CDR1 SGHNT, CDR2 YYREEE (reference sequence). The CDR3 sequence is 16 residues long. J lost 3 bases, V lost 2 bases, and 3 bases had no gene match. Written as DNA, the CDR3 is TGTGCCAGCAGCTTAGGACTAGCGGGACTCAAAAACATTCAGTACTTC. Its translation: CASSLGLAGLKNIQYF.

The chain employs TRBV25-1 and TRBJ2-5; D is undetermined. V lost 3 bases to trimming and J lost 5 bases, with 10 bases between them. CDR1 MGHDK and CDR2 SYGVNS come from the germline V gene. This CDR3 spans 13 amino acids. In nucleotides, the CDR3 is TGTGCCAGCAGTGATCCCGCCATCGAGACCCAGTACTTC. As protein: CASSDPAIETQYF.